One and the same sample provided the 20 T cell receptor beta chains below, sequenced in a study of OX40 agonist ivuxolimab in advanced cancers. Clones were read by immunoSEQ multiplex PCR, and TCRdb kept only the in-frame ones, dropping some. In the table there are roughly 69,000 clones, approximately 87% of which are singletons. This sample comprised CD4+ or CD8+ T cells sorted from blood, obtained in a trial of the OX40 agonist ivuxolimab. The receptors originated from an adult with an advanced solid tumor such as melanoma, head and neck, liver or kidney cancer.

The chain recombines TRBV12-5 with TRBJ1-6, with 11 bases that match TRBD1. Germline V gives CDR1 LGHNT, CDR2 FRNRAP. The CDR3 has 18 residues. Trimming at V came to 1 base and at J to 1 base, leaving 3 bases not matched to a gene. In DNA, the CDR3 is TGTGCTAGTGGTTTGGCCGGGACAGGGGGTTCCTATAATTCACCCCTCCACTTT. Translated, it gives CASGLAGTGGSYNSPLHF.

The V gene is TRBV7-2, the J gene TRBJ2-7; no clear D gene. Trimming cost V 4 bases and J 2 bases, with 12 bases left between them. This CDR3 is built from 14 residues. Germline V gene data show CDR1 as SGHTA and CDR2 as FQGNSA. For the CDR3, the DNA is TGTGCCAGCAGCTCTACCATGGGCACCTACGAGCAGTACTTC. Residues: CASSSTMGTYEQYF.

This clone has a handful of counts. The CDR3 loop is CASSLGLAGGQYF. The CDR3 DNA sequence: TGTGCCAGCAGCTTAGGCCTAGCGGGGGGTCAGTACTTC. V and J are TRBV7-2 and TRBJ2-4; 11 nucleotides match TRBD2. The CDR3 covers 13 residues. The V gene end was trimmed by 1 base and the J gene end by 12 bases; junction bases not matched to a gene: 2. Germline V gene sequence: CDR1 SGHTA, CDR2 FQGNSA.

V is TRBV19 and J is TRBJ2-5; D is uncertain. Trimming cost V 10 bases and J 5 bases, with 14 bases left between them. Germline V gene data show CDR1 as LNHDA and CDR2 as SQIVND (reference sequence). The CDR3 sequence is 12 residues long. In DNA, the CDR3 is TGTGCCACCAAGGGCCCCGGGGAGACCCAGTACTTC. Translation: CATKGPGETQYF. Looking up the rest from reference TRBV19 and TRBJ2-5 gives the full variable domain: DGGITQSPKYLFRKEGQNVTLSCEQNLNHDAMYWYRQDPGQGLRLIYYSQIVNDFQKGDIAEGYSVSREKKESFPLTVTSAQKNPTAFYLCATKGPGETQYFGPGTRLLVL.

In DNA, the CDR3 is TGTGCCAGCTCAGCGACGGAGGGGCAGCCCCAGCATTTT. This gives the protein CASSATEGQPQHF. The V call is TRBV18, the J call TRBJ1-5; a weak D match, TRBD1 (5 bases). Germline V gene sequence: CDR1 KGHSH, CDR2 LQKENI. The length of the CDR3 is 13 residues. The V gene lost 5 bases and the J gene lost 7 bases, with 12 bases spanning the gap.

J is TRBJ2-3 and V is TRBV12-5, with 16 bases fitting TRBD2. Per the germline V gene, CDR1 is LGHNT and CDR2 is FRNRAP. Trimming removed 0 bases from V and 7 bases from J; junction bases left unmatched: 10. The CDR3 has 19 residues. The CDR3, as DNA: TGTGCTAGTGGTTTGGTACAGGGACTAGCGGGAGGGCCACGGAATACGCAGTATTTT. The encoded protein is CASGLVQGLAGGPRNTQYF.

The chain recombines TRBV7-2 with TRBJ1-1; 7 bases match TRBD1. The CDR3 is 16 residues long. V shed 1 base and J 4 bases; nucleotides not matched to a gene: 9. Germline CDR1 and CDR2: SGHTA and FQGNSA. For the CDR3, the DNA is TGTGCCAGCAGCTTAGGGACACACAGGGGTACCACTGAAGCTTTCTTT. Protein: CASSLGTHRGTTEAFF.

The chain couples TRBV19 to TRBJ2-7, with a weak D call TRBD1 (7 bases). V was shortened by 5 bases and J by 0 bases, with 11 bases between the two germline ends. Per the germline V gene, CDR1 is LNHDA and CDR2 is SQIVND (reference sequence). The CDR3 is 14 residues long. CDR3 bases: TGTGCCAGTAGTCCGCGGGACAGCTCCTACGAGCAGTACTTC. It specifies CASSPRDSSYEQYF.

CDR3 in amino acids: CASSLGLAGGTYNEQFF. The DNA of the CDR3 is TGCGCCAGCAGCTTAGGACTAGCGGGGGGGACCTACAATGAGCAGTTCTTC. The chain recombines TRBV5-1 with TRBJ2-1, with TRBD2 matching over 15 bases. CDR3 length: 17 residues. V shed 2 bases, J shed 2 bases, and the junction held 2 bases outside the gene matches. CDR1 is SGHRS, CDR2 YFSETQ, per germline.

The rearrangement links TRBV11-2 to TRBJ1-2, with D perhaps TRBD1 (6 bases). The CDR3 is 14 residues long. V was shortened by 4 bases and J by 6 bases, with 15 bases between the two germline ends. Germline V gives CDR1 SGHAT, CDR2 FQNNGV. Here the CDR3 reads CASSYTTGTDGYTF. CDR3 DNA: TGTGCCAGCAGCTACACAACAGGGACGGATGGCTACACCTTC.

J is TRBJ1-4 and V is TRBV21-1; the table assigns TRBD1, which was not confirmed against the DNA. TRBV21-1 is termed a pseudogene. There are 16 residues in the CDR3. CDR3 sequence (DNA): TGTGCCAGCAGCAAAGTTTACAGTGCAACTAATGAAAAACTGTTTTTT. It codes for CASSKVYSATNEKLFF.

This clone has only a few counts. V and J are TRBV5-1 and TRBJ2-1; D might be TRBD2 (6 bases). Germline V gives CDR1 SGHRS, CDR2 YFSETQ. The CDR3 has 15 residues. V was trimmed by 4 bases and J by 8 bases, leaving 19 bases between them. CDR3 region: CASSQSEEGFDEQFF. CDR3 bases: TGCGCCAGCAGCCAAAGCGAGGAGGGTTTCGATGAGCAGTTCTTC. The variable domain in full, completed from reference TRBV5-1 and TRBJ2-1, reads KAGVTQTPRYLIKTRGQQVTLSCSPISGHRSVSWYQQTPGQGLQFLFEYFSETQRNKGNFPGRFSGRQFSNSRSEMNVSTLELGDSALYLCASSQSEEGFDEQFFGPGTRLTVL.

This sequence joins TRBV14 and TRBJ2-2, with D unclear. Germline CDR1 and CDR2: SGHDN and FVKESK. Trimming removed 1 base at V and 7 bases at J, with 10 bases between. The CDR3 totals 14 residues. CDR3: CASSQVVGLGELFF. The DNA for the CDR3 is TGTGCCAGCAGCCAAGTTGTAGGGCTCGGGGAGCTGTTTTTT.

This chain connects TRBV27 to TRBJ2-3, with D possibly TRBD2 on 7 matching bases. V was trimmed by 2 bases and J by 5 bases, leaving 17 bases between them. Looked up from germline, CDR1 is MNHEY and CDR2 is SMNVEV (reference sequence). The CDR3 length is 16 residues. CDR3 region: CASSLGWGGLGDTQYF. The CDR3 DNA follows: TGTGCCAGCAGTTTAGGGTGGGGGGGCCTCGGAGATACGCAGTATTTT.

This clone was seen just once. The chain links TRBV10-3 to TRBJ1-5; 11 nucleotides match TRBD1. This CDR3 is built from 17 residues. Germline-derived CDR1 and CDR2 are ENHRY and SYGVKD. V gave up 1 base and J gave up 0 bases; unmatched junction bases: 2. The CDR3 DNA sequence: TGTGCCATCAGTGAGTGGACAGGGGGCAGTAGCAATCAGCCCCAGCATTTT. Its translation is CAISEWTGGSSNQPQHF.

The V and J genes are TRBV7-2 and TRBJ2-3; 8 bases fit TRBD2. The trim removed 1 base at V and 4 bases at J, leaving 7 bases unmatched. The CDR3 covers 16 residues. CDR1 is SGHTA, CDR2 FQGNSA, per germline. The CDR3 is CASSLGVGGAADTQYF. CDR3 coding DNA: TGTGCCAGCAGCTTAGGTGTCGGGGGGGCGGCAGATACGCAGTATTTT.

The chain joins TRBV7-2 to TRBJ1-4; no clear D gene. Germline loops: CDR1 SGHTA, CDR2 FQGNSA. Deletions cut 0 bases from V and 8 bases from J, with 13 bases between. This CDR3 is built from 15 residues. CDR3 nucleotide sequence: TGTGCCAGCAGCTTAGCCGTTGGGGAGGGAGAAAAACTGTTTTTT. Its translation is CASSLAVGEGEKLFF. The full variable domain, with the rest looked up from reference TRBV7-2 and TRBJ1-4, is GAGVSQSPSNKVTEKGKDVELRCDPISGHTALYWYRQSLGQGLEFLIYFQGNSAPDKSGLPSDRFSAERTGGSVSTLTIQRTQQEDSAVYLCASSLAVGEGEKLFFGSGTQLSVL.

The CDR3 loop reads CASSDTGYEQFF. The CDR3 coding sequence is TGTGCCAGCAGTGATACCGGGTATGAGCAGTTCTTC. This chain joins TRBV2 and TRBJ2-1; no clear D. The length of the CDR3 is 12 residues. Germline V gene lookup returns CDR1 SNHLY and CDR2 FYNNEI. Trimming took 3 bases from V and 8 from J, leaving 8 bases between them.

The chain recombines TRBV19 with TRBJ2-7; tentative D call: TRBD2 (6 bases). V was clipped by 9 bases and J by 2 bases, with 20 bases between them. This CDR3 spans 15 amino acids. The germline CDR1 and CDR2 sequences are LNHDA and SQIVND (reference sequence). DNA of the CDR3: TGTGCCAGCCGAGAATCGGGACTGACGGCCTACGAGCAGTACTTC. Its translation is CASRESGLTAYEQYF. Based on the CDR3 plus reference TRBV19 and TRBJ2-7, the full variable domain is DGGITQSPKYLFRKEGQNVTLSCEQNLNHDAMYWYRQDPGQGLRLIYYSQIVNDFQKGDIAEGYSVSREKKESFPLTVTSAQKNPTAFYLCASRESGLTAYEQYFGPGTRLTVT.

The genes are TRBV29-1 and TRBJ1-2, with D perhaps TRBD1 (5 bases). Trimming cost V 6 bases and J 0 bases, with 14 bases left between them. In germline, CDR1 is SQVTM, CDR2 ANQGSEA. The CDR3 extends over 14 amino acids. The DNA for the CDR3 is TGCAGCGTCACACAGGAGGCCCCTAACTATGGCTACACCTTC. It translates to CSVTQEAPNYGYTF.